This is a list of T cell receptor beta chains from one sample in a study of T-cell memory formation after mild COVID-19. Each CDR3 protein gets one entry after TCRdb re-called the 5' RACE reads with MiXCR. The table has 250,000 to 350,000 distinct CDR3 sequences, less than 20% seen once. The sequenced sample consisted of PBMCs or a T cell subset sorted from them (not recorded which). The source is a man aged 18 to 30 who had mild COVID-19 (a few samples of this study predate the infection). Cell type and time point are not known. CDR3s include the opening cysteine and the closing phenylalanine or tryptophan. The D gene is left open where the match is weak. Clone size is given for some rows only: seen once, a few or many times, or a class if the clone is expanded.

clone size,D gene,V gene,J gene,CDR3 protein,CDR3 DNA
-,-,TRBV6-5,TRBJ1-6,CASSYSSAAPGHSPLHF,TGTGCCAGCAGTTACTCGAGCGCCGCCCCCGGGCATTCACCCCTCCACTTT
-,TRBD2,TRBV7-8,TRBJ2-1,CASSLGTGLAANRDEQFF,TGTGCCAGCAGCTTAGGAACTGGGCTAGCGGCCAATAGGGATGAGCAGTTCTTC
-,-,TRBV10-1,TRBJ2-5,CASSRDPGETQYF,TGCGCCAGCAGTCGGGACCCCGGAGAGACCCAGTACTTC
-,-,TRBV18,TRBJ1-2,CASSPPRALRGYTF,TGTGCCAGCTCACCACCACGGGCATTGCGTGGCTACACCTTC
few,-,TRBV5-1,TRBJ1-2,CASSLGTSPDYGYTF,TGCGCCAGCAGCTTGGGGACATCCCCCGACTATGGCTACACCTTC
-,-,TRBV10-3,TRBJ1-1,CAISDLVGPKAFF,TGTGCCATCAGTGACCTTGTCGGTCCTAAAGCTTTCTTT
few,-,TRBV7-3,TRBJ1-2,CASSLKVYGYTF,TGTGCCAGCAGCTTAAAGGTCTATGGCTACACCTTC
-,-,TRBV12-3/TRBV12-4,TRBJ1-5,CASRLVTLEGNQPQHF,TGTGCCAGCAGATTAGTGACCCTGGAGGGCAATCAGCCCCAGCATTTT
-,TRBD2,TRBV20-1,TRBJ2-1,CSARGSTSGGSYNEQFF,TGCAGTGCTAGGGGTTCTACTAGCGGGGGCTCCTACAATGAGCAGTTCTTC
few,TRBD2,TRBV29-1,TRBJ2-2,CSVPGGAGGELFF,TGCAGCGTCCCGGGGGGGGCCGGCGGGGAGCTGTTTTTT
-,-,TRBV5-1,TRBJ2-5,CASSENWGALETQYF,TGCGCCAGCAGCGAAAACTGGGGGGCGCTTGAGACCCAGTACTTC
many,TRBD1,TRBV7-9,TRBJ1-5,CASSSDRGLVSVQPQHF,TGTGCCAGCAGCTCCGACAGGGGGCTAGTTTCGGTTCAGCCCCAGCATTTT
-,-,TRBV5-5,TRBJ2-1,CASSWTDNEQFF,TGTGCCAGCAGCTGGACAGACAATGAGCAGTTCTTC
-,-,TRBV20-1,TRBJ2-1,CSASRVNEQFF,TGCAGTGCTAGTAGAGTCAATGAGCAGTTCTTC
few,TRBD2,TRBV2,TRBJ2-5,CASSGGLAETQYF,TGTGCCAGCAGTGGGGGACTAGCGGAGACCCAGTACTTC
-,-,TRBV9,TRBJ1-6,CASSAVDSPLHF,TGTGCCAGCAGCGCCGTTGATTCACCCCTCCACTTT
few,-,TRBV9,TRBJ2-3,CASTAGPSDGDTQYF,TGTGCCAGCACCGCAGGTCCCTCGGATGGAGATACGCAGTATTTT
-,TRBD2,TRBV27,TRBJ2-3,CASSSGRVGGDTQYF,TGTGCCAGCAGTTCCGGCAGGGTGGGGGGGGATACGCAGTATTTT
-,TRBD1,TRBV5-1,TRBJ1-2,CASSANPGQITINGYTF,TGCGCCAGCAGCGCGAACCCGGGACAGATAACTATCAATGGCTACACCTTC
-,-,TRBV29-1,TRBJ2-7,CSVRGARYEQYF,TGCAGCGTGAGGGGTGCGCGCTACGAGCAGTACTTC
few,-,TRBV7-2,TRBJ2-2,CASSPRHLSAGGELFF,TGTGCCAGCAGCCCGCGCCACCTCAGTGCAGGGGGGGAGCTGTTTTTT
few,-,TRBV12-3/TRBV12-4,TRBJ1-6,CASSPGTLQSPLHF,TGTGCCAGCAGTCCTGGGACGTTACAGTCACCCCTCCACTTT
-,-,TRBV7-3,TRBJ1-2,CASSQEPGADGYTF,TGTGCCAGCAGCCAAGAGCCAGGGGCTGACGGCTACACCTTC
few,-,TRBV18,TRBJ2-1,CASSPQTSGEQFF,TGTGCCAGCTCGCCCCAGACTTCAGGTGAGCAGTTCTTC
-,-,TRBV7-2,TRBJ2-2,CASSLRGGFTGELFF,TGTGCCAGCAGCTTGCGTGGGGGCTTCACCGGGGAGCTGTTTTTT
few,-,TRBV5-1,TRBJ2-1,CASSLAEVGGLINNEQFF,TGCGCCAGCAGCTTGGCCGAGGTGGGGGGACTCATTAACAATGAGCAGTTCTTC
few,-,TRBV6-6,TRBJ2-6,CATGYPSGANVLTF,TGTGCCACCGGATACCCCTCTGGGGCCAACGTCCTGACTTTC
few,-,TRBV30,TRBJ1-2,CAWNRQEYGYTF,TGTGCCTGGAACCGACAGGAGTATGGCTACACCTTC
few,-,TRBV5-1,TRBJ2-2,CASSLYGGSIGELFF,TGCGCCAGCAGCCTTTACGGGGGATCGATCGGGGAGCTGTTTTTT
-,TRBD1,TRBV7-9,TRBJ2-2,CASSTPGQADTGELFF,TGTGCCAGCAGCACCCCGGGACAGGCAGACACCGGGGAGCTGTTTTTT
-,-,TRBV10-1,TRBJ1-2,CASSESGNYGYTF,TGCGCCAGCAGTGAATCCGGGAACTATGGCTACACCTTC
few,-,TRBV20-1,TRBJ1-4,CSASRDAAEKLFF,TGCAGTGCTAGCCGGGACGCAGCAGAAAAACTGTTTTTT
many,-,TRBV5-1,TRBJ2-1,CASSLGGAPYNEQFF,TGCGCCAGCAGCTTGGGGGGGGCACCTTACAATGAGCAGTTCTTC
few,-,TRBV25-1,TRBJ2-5,CASSPWGEETQYF,TGTGCCAGCAGTCCGTGGGGCGAAGAGACCCAGTACTTC
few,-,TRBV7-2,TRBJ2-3,CASIQGGANTQYF,TGTGCCAGCATTCAGGGGGGGGCCAATACGCAGTATTTT
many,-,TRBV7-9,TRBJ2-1,CASSEENEQFF,TGTGCCAGCAGTGAGGAGAATGAGCAGTTCTTC
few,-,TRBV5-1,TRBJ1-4,CASSLGQAVSMGEKLFF,TGCGCCAGCAGCTTGGGACAGGCCGTATCAATGGGTGAAAAACTGTTTTTT
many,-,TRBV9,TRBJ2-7,CASSADVSRAYEQYF,TGTGCCAGCAGCGCGGACGTCAGCCGGGCCTACGAGCAGTACTTC
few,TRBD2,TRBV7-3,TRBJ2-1,CASSPAGGLNEQFF,TGTGCCAGCAGCCCAGCGGGGGGGCTCAATGAGCAGTTCTTC
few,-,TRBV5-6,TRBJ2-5,CASSQEWEKTQYF,TGTGCCAGCAGCCAAGAATGGGAAAAGACCCAGTACTTC
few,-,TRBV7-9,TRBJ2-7,CASSSQADSKYF,TGTGCCAGCAGCTCCCAGGCAGACTCAAAGTACTTC
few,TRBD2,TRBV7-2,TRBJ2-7,CASSQTSGGPYEQYF,TGTGCCAGCAGCCAGACTAGCGGGGGACCTTACGAGCAGTACTTC
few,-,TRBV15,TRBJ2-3,CATMERVYTDTQYF,TGTGCCACCATGGAAAGGGTGTACACAGATACGCAGTATTTT
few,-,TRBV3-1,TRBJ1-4,CASSHFRDYEKLFF,TGTGCCAGCAGTCACTTCCGGGATTATGAAAAACTGTTTTTT
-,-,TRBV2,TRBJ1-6,CASSQQGYNSPLHF,TGTGCCAGCAGCCAACAGGGTTATAATTCACCCCTCCACTTT
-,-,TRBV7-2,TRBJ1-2,CASSLAIGRVDTF,TGTGCCAGCAGCTTAGCGATCGGCAGGGTGGACACCTTC
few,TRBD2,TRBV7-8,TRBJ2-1,CASSQGRSGGAREQFF,TGTGCCAGCAGCCAGGGTAGAAGCGGGGGGGCGCGGGAGCAGTTCTTC
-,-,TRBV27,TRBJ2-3,CASSLQEDTDTQYF,TGTGCCAGCTCATTACAGGAAGACACAGATACGCAGTATTTT
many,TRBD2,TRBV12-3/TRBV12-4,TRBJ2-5,CASSPTSGGPGVETQYF,TGTGCCAGCAGCCCGACTAGCGGGGGCCCGGGGGTAGAGACCCAGTACTTC